This T cell receptor (beta chain) came from a study of blood T cell repertoires in COVID-19. About the study: The United States, Italy and Spain provided the acute and convalescent COVID-19 samples. In each case, the material was cDNA or gDNA derived from T cells, B-cell-depleted T cells, or PBMCs.

Two negative PCRs, clearance, or symptom resolution were required of recovered Cohort 3 donors. Per the original data handling: From reference gene primer amplification, estimates of nucleated cell counts were derived. Assay: immunoSEQ multiplex PCR; the TCRdb copy retains only in-frame clones and omits some. The V and J calls and clone size are taken from that table; D and trimming were inferred from the DNA. Of about 170,000 clones in the sample, less than 85% were seen once. The sample consisted of PBMCs or T cells enriched from blood (not recorded which). This TCR came from a woman between 50 and 59 years old who had recovered from COVID-19.

The CDR3 DNA follows: TGCGCCAGCAGCCAGGGACTAGCGGGAGGTAGCACAGATACGCAGTATTTT. Encoded protein: CASSQGLAGGSTDTQYF. The chain recombines TRBV4-3 with TRBJ2-3; the match to TRBD2 covers 15 bases. V shed 3 bases, J shed 0 bases, and the junction held 1 base outside the gene matches. Germline V CDR1 and CDR2: LGHNA, YSLEER. The CDR3 extends over 17 amino acids.